The 7 T cell receptor beta chains reported below all come from one sample, sequenced in a study of T cell responses to AZD1222 COVID-19 vaccine. Profiling relied on immunoSEQ multiplex PCR, and the TCRdb table lists in-frame clones only, not all of them. The table includes roughly 170,000 clones, approximately 94% detected once. Material: peripheral blood, obtained 28 days after the second AZD1222 dose. The receptors come from an adult who received the AZD1222 COVID-19 vaccine.

The V gene is TRBV5-4, the J gene TRBJ1-4; perhaps TRBD1 as D (5 bases). Germline V lookup: CDR1 SGHNT, CDR2 YYREEE (reference sequence). The V gene lost 1 base and the J gene lost 5 bases, with 9 bases spanning the gap. The CDR3 is 14 amino acids. The CDR3 nucleotides are TGTGCCAGCAGCTTGCAGGGAGGGAATGAAAAACTGTTTTTT. It specifies CASSLQGGNEKLFF.

V usage is TRBV18 and J usage is TRBJ1-1, with D unclear. From germline, CDR1 is KGHSH and CDR2 LQKENI. The length of the CDR3 is 12 residues. Trimming took 3 bases from V and 4 from J, leaving 6 bases between them. The CDR3 reads CASSPDLTEAFF. The CDR3 region has the DNA TGTGCCAGCTCACCGGACCTCACTGAAGCTTTCTTT.

V gene TRBV3-1 (or the pseudogene TRBV3-2) combines with J gene TRBJ2-2; 8 positions match TRBD1. The CDR3 length is 15 residues. Trimming cost V 7 bases and J 6 bases; bases outside gene matches: 10. Germline-derived CDR1 and CDR2 are LGHDT and YNNKEL (reference sequence). Written as DNA, the CDR3 is TGTGCCAGCAACCCCGAGACAGGGGTTCCCGGGGAGCTGTTTTTT. It translates to CASNPETGVPGELFF.

The chain joins TRBV9 to TRBJ2-3; 10 nucleotides align to TRBD2. The CDR3 spans 17 residues. Looked up from germline, CDR1 is SGDLS and CDR2 is YYNGEE. Unmatched junction bases numbered 8, after V lost 4 bases and J lost 0 bases. The chain's CDR3 is CASSPALAGASTDTQYF. The CDR3 region has the DNA TGTGCCAGCAGCCCAGCCCTAGCGGGGGCCAGCACAGATACGCAGTATTTT.

V and J are TRBV5-1 and TRBJ1-2, with a weak D call TRBD1 (6 bases). Germline V gene lookup returns CDR1 SGHRS and CDR2 YFSETQ. This CDR3 spans 13 amino acids. With 4 bases removed from V and 6 bases from J, the gap between germline ends came to 13 bases. In nucleotides, the CDR3 is TGCGCCAGCAGCAGCGGGACACCGAATGGCTACACCTTC. This codes for CASSSGTPNGYTF.

The chain couples TRBV7-2 to TRBJ2-6; a weak D match, TRBD1 (5 bases). Trimming removed 2 bases at V and 2 bases at J, with 7 bases between. In germline, CDR1 is SGHTA, CDR2 FQGNSA. The CDR3 totals 15 residues. CDR3 region: CASSLIRAGANVLTF. The CDR3 DNA reads TGTGCCAGCAGCTTAATCAGGGCTGGGGCCAACGTCCTGACTTTC.

This sequence joins TRBV10-3 and TRBJ2-1, with D possibly being TRBD2 (5 bases). Germline CDR1 reads ENHRY; CDR2 reads SYGVKD. With 10 bases removed from V and 10 bases from J, the gap between germline ends came to 17 bases. The CDR3 totals 12 residues. CDR3 DNA: TGTGCCACTCGACCTTTGGGAGAGGAGCAGTTCTTC. This sequence encodes CATRPLGEEQFF.